This T cell receptor (beta chain) was captured by sequencing in a study of T cells in localized non-small cell lung cancer. Overall study findings and caveats: With higher T cell density in blood came longer overall survival. The study detected a median around 57 of the top 100 tumor clones in adjacent lung. Compared with tumor, uninvolved adjacent lung displayed greater T cell clonality, ranking highest overall.

As concerns this clone: The antigen remains unidentified.

Here immunoSEQ multiplex PCR was the method, and the copy in TCRdb shows in-frame clones only, minus some. The table includes tens of thousands of clones, roughly 86% detected once. V was cut by 2 bases and J by 3 bases, with 13 bases left in between. The CDR3 is 15 amino acids. Germline V gives CDR1 SEHNR, CDR2 FQNEAQ (reference sequence). The receptor's source is a woman aged 18 to 50 with stage III lung adenocarcinoma. V is TRBV7-9 and J is TRBJ1-2; tentative D call: TRBD1 (6 bases). The sample in question was peripheral blood, obtained before any cancer treatment. The CDR3 reads CASSLSGGRYYGYTF. Here the CDR3 DNA reads TGTGCCAGCAGCTTATCCGGGGGCAGGTACTATGGCTACACCTTC.